This T cell receptor beta chain stems from a study of blood T cell repertoires in COVID-19. Study context: Material from acute and convalescent COVID-19 was sourced from the United States, Italy and Spain. T cells, B-cell-depleted T cells, or PBMCs provided the cDNA or gDNA that served as material.

The V end was cut by 4 bases, the J end by 1 base, with 9 bases between. Per germline, CDR1 SGHRS and CDR2 YFSETQ. The CDR3 is 13 residues long. Source study methods: Amplified reference gene primers provided the basis for estimating nucleated cell counts. Only in-frame clones appear in the TCRdb table, and some are missing; sequencing was by immunoSEQ multiplex PCR. V, J and clone size are taken as reported in that table, and D and trimming were inferred from the DNA itself. The data hold about 200,000 clones, with around 86% observed a single time. Specimen: peripheral blood. V and J are TRBV5-1 and TRBJ2-7; D uncertain. This clonotype originated in a man at least 80 years old with acute or convalescent COVID-19. CDR3 bases: TGCGCCAGCAGCCGCGACATGTCCTACGAGCAGTACGTC. Translating gives CASSRDMSYEQYV.